The present T cell receptor beta chain was sequenced within a study of T cell repertoires in cytomegalovirus infection. Study summary: Through public TCR beta signatures, both CMV infection and matching HLA type were indicated. Notes on the study in general: The cumulative frequency of public TCR beta families distinguished individuals who carried CMV together with the relevant HLA. What dominated the ex vivo response were HLA-C-restricted CMV-specific TCR beta clonotypes.

This clonotype was seen a few times. Its matching antigen is unknown. The V segment lost 2 bases and the J segment 8 bases; nucleotides outside the gene matches: 16. Germline values: CDR1 SGHVS, CDR2 FNYEAQ. The CDR3 has 18 amino acids. TCRdb re-derived calls from the reads in MiXCR, one entry per CDR3 protein. The sample lists a few hundred thousand distinct CDR3 sequences, over 7.5% occurring once. The sequence came from a human donor in good health (CMV status not recorded). Some clones in this sample may be carry-over from other donors' samples. Sequencing input: PBMCs. J is TRBJ1-4 and V is TRBV7-6; 8 bases match TRBD1. This CDR3 reads CASSLFAGTGVQKEKLFF. The CDR3 coding sequence is TGTGCCAGCAGCTTATTCGCCGGGACAGGAGTTCAAAAAGAAAAACTGTTTTTT.